A selection of T cell receptor beta chains follows, all from one sample in a study of T cell responses to AZD1222 COVID-19 vaccine. Sequencing used immunoSEQ multiplex PCR; TCRdb keeps in-frame clones, though not all of them. The data hold around 130,000 clones, with 75% to 95% observed a single time. The sequences come from peripheral blood, collected 28 days after the second dose of the MenACWY control vaccine. All receptors derive from an adult who received the MenACWY meningococcal vaccine as a control. CDR3s include the opening cysteine and the closing phenylalanine or tryptophan. Each record gives: D gene, J gene, V gene, clone size, CDR3 protein, CDR3 DNA. D genes are given only for firm matches. Clone size is given for some rows only: seen once, a few or many times, or a class if the clone is expanded.

.	TRBJ1-6	TRBV5-4	.	CASSLRTDNSPLHF	TGTGCCAGCAGCTTGAGGACGGATAATTCACCCCTCCACTTT
.	TRBJ2-1	TRBV9	.	CASSVGVVPGEQFF	TGTGCCAGCAGCGTAGGGGTGGTACCGGGGGAGCAGTTCTTC
TRBD2	TRBJ2-5	TRBV11-1	.	CASSPTGLAGKTQYF	TGTGCCAGCAGCCCGACGGGACTAGCGGGTAAAACCCAGTACTTC
.	TRBJ2-5	TRBV29-1	.	CSVAGTSILAVQETQYF	TGCAGCGTCGCCGGGACAAGCATTCTAGCGGTCCAAGAGACCCAGTACTTC
.	TRBJ2-1	TRBV9	.	CASSVGIQSDDNEQFF	TGTGCCAGCAGCGTAGGCATCCAATCAGACGACAATGAGCAGTTCTTC
.	TRBJ2-1	TRBV5-1	.	CASSLGEYEQFF	TGCGCCAGCAGCCTTGGCGAATATGAGCAGTTCTTC
.	TRBJ1-5	TRBV21-1	.	CASNPGEPQHF	TGTGCCAGCAACCCCGGGGAGCCCCAGCATTTT
.	TRBJ1-2	TRBV9	.	CASSVGTELYGYTF	TGTGCCAGCAGCGTAGGGACAGAACTCTATGGCTACACCTTC
.	TRBJ2-5	TRBV29-1	once	CSVDWGLQETQYF	TGCAGCGTTGATTGGGGACTCCAAGAGACCCAGTACTTC
TRBD1	TRBJ2-7	TRBV29-1	.	CSVADRGLTYEQYF	TGCAGCGTTGCTGACAGGGGGCTTACCTACGAGCAGTACTTC
.	TRBJ2-6	TRBV7-8	.	CASSLRIQPSYSGANVLTF	TGTGCCAGCAGCTTACGTATTCAGCCCTCTTACTCTGGGGCCAACGTCCTGACTTTC
.	TRBJ1-1	TRBV4-1	.	CASSLGATNTEAFF	TGCGCCAGCAGCCTCGGGGCAACGAACACTGAAGCTTTCTTT
.	TRBJ1-4	TRBV15	.	CATSRDAGATNEKLFF	TGTGCCACCAGCAGAGATGCAGGGGCCACTAATGAAAAACTGTTTTTT
.	TRBJ2-5	TRBV10-2	.	CASSEYYQETQYF	TGCGCCAGCAGTGAGTACTACCAAGAGACCCAGTACTTC
.	TRBJ1-2	TRBV28	.	CASSLGHLGGYTF	TGTGCCAGCAGTTTAGGCCACCTGGGCGGCTACACCTTC
TRBD1	TRBJ1-2	TRBV7-3	.	CASSATDRGDGYTF	TGTGCCAGCAGCGCGACCGACAGGGGGGATGGCTACACCTTC
.	TRBJ2-7	TRBV2	.	CASKRTVSYEQYF	TGTGCCAGCAAAAGGACAGTCTCCTACGAGCAGTACTTC
TRBD1	TRBJ2-3	TRBV11-3	.	CASSVGQGDTDTQYF	TGTGCCAGCAGCGTGGGACAGGGAGACACAGATACGCAGTATTTT
.	TRBJ1-5	TRBV6-1	.	CASSDRGGNQPQHF	TGTGCCAGCAGTGATAGGGGAGGCAATCAGCCCCAGCATTTT
.	TRBJ1-2	TRBV6-1	.	CASSEDHRYRYGYTF	TGTGCCAGCAGTGAAGACCACCGCTATCGGTATGGCTACACCTTC
.	TRBJ2-7	TRBV5-1	.	CASRSGLLSYEQYF	TGCGCCAGCAGGTCCGGACTCCTCTCCTACGAGCAGTACTTC
.	TRBJ2-3	TRBV5-5	once	CASKKGDTDTQYF	TGTGCCAGCAAGAAGGGGGACACAGATACGCAGTATTTT
TRBD1	TRBJ1-4	TRBV6-6	once	CASSWDRGLEKLFF	TGTGCCAGCAGTTGGGACAGGGGGCTTGAAAAACTGTTTTTT
TRBD1	TRBJ1-1	TRBV5-1	.	CASSSGQGWTEAFF	TGCGCCAGCAGCTCCGGACAGGGGTGGACTGAAGCTTTCTTT
TRBD1	TRBJ2-3	TRBV7-2	.	CASSPTGGLADTQYF	TGTGCCAGCAGCCCGACAGGGGGCTTAGCAGATACGCAGTATTTT
TRBD2	TRBJ2-2	TRBV7-2	.	CASSPSGAGGELFF	TGTGCCAGCAGCCCGAGCGGGGCGGGCGGGGAGCTGTTTTTT
TRBD2	TRBJ2-5	TRBV15	.	CATSRALGTSGPQETQYF	TGTGCCACCAGCAGAGCTCTGGGGACTAGCGGCCCCCAAGAGACCCAGTACTTC
.	TRBJ2-2	TRBV30	many	CAWSAGWGDTGELFF	TGTGCCTGGAGTGCAGGGTGGGGCGACACCGGGGAGCTGTTTTTT
.	TRBJ1-4	TRBV18	.	CASSPSSRSEKLFF	TGTGCCAGCTCACCATCATCCAGGTCAGAAAAACTGTTTTTT
.	TRBJ2-7	TRBV28	.	CASSLGGGNYEQYF	TGTGCCAGCAGTTTAGGGGGTGGGAACTACGAGCAGTACTTC
.	TRBJ1-4	TRBV18	once	CASSPGDRSNEKLFF	TGTGCCAGCTCACCCGGCGACAGGAGTAATGAAAAACTGTTTTTT
.	TRBJ1-6	TRBV7-9	.	CASSLAGINSPLHF	TGTGCCAGCAGCTTAGCCGGGATCAATTCACCCCTCCACTTT
TRBD1	TRBJ1-1	TRBV2	.	CASRDRTGGVGNTEAFF	TGTGCCAGCAGGGACCGGACAGGGGGCGTGGGGAACACTGAAGCTTTCTTT
TRBD2	TRBJ2-4	TRBV19	.	CASSTPGTSGSIQYF	TGTGCCAGTAGTACCCCGGGGACTAGCGGGAGCATTCAGTACTTC
.	TRBJ2-7	TRBV7-9	.	CASSFGDTSSYEQYF	TGTGCCAGCAGCTTCGGGGACACAAGCTCCTACGAGCAGTACTTC
.	TRBJ1-1	TRBV19	.	CASTSWGEEAFF	TGTGCCAGTACCAGTTGGGGGGAAGAAGCTTTCTTT
TRBD1	TRBJ2-3	TRBV5-4	.	CASSSGTEYTDTQYF	TGTGCCAGCAGCTCCGGGACAGAATACACAGATACGCAGTATTTT
.	TRBJ1-5	TRBV28	.	CASQDSLSQPQHF	TGTGCCAGCCAGGACAGTTTAAGTCAGCCCCAGCATTTT
.	TRBJ1-2	TRBV4-2	few	CASSQVGGAPGSYGYTF	TGTGCCAGCAGCCAAGTAGGAGGGGCTCCCGGGAGCTATGGCTACACCTTC
.	TRBJ1-1	TRBV6-5	.	CASSPWRPENTEAFF	TGTGCCAGCAGTCCTTGGCGGCCGGAGAACACTGAAGCTTTCTTT
.	TRBJ2-3	TRBV7-2	.	CASSLVTVRDTQYF	TGTGCCAGCAGCCTAGTAACCGTTAGAGATACGCAGTATTTT
.	TRBJ1-1	TRBV11-2	few	CASSLEEGGASAFF	TGTGCCAGCAGCTTAGAAGAGGGGGGCGCATCAGCTTTCTTT
.	TRBJ2-1	TRBV12-5	.	CASGSGMGTYNEQFF	TGTGCTAGTGGTTCGGGGATGGGAACCTACAATGAGCAGTTCTTC
.	TRBJ1-1	TRBV7-3	.	CASSLTGRGTEAFF	TGTGCCAGCAGCTTAACGGGGCGCGGTACTGAAGCTTTCTTT
TRBD1	TRBJ2-3	TRBV28	.	CASSFGTGGRDTQYF	TGTGCCAGCAGTTTCGGTACAGGGGGCAGAGATACGCAGTATTTT
.	TRBJ2-3	TRBV2	once	CASSRTDTQYF	TGTGCCAGCAGCCGTACAGATACGCAGTATTTT
TRBD2	TRBJ2-2	TRBV19	.	CASSLGRDTGELFF	TGTGCCAGTAGCCTAGGGAGGGACACCGGGGAGCTGTTTTTT